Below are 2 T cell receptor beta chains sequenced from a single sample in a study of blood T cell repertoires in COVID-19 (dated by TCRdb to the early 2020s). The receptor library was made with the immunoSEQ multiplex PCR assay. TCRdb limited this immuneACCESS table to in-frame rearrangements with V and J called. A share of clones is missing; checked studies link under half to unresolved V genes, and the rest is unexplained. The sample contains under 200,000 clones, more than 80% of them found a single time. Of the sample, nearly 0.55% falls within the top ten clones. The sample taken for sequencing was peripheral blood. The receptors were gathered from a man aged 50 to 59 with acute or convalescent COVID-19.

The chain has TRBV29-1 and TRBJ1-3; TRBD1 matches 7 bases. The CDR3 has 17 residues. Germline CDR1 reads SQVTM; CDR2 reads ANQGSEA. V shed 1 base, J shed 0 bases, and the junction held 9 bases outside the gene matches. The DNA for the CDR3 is TGCAGCGTTGAAGGGGTGCCGGGACAGCTCTCTGGAAACACCATATATTTT. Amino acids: CSVEGVPGQLSGNTIYF.

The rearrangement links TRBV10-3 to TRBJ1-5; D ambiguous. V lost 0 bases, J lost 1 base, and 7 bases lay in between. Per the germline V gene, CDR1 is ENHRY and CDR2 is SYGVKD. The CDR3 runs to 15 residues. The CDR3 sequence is CAISESVLSNQPQHF. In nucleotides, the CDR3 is TGTGCCATCAGTGAGTCAGTCCTAAGCAATCAGCCCCAGCATTTT.